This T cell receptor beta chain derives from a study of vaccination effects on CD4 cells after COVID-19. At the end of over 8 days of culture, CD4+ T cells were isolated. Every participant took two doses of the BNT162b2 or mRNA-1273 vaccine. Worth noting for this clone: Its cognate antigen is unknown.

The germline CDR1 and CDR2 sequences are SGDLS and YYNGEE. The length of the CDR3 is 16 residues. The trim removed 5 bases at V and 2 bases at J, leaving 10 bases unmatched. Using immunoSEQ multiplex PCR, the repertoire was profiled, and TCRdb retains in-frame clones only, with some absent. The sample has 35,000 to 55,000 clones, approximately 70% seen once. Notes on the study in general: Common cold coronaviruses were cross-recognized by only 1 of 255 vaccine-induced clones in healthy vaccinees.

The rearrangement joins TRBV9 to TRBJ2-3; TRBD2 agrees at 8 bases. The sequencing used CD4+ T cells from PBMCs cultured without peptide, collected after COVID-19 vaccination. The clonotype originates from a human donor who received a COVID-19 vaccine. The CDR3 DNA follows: TGTGCCAGCAGTCAATCGGGGGGGCGAAACACAGATACGCAGTATTTT. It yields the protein CASSQSGGRNTDTQYF. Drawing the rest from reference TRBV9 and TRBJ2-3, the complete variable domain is DSGVTQTPKHLITATGQRVTLRCSPRSGDLSVYWYQQSLDQGLQFLIQYYNGEERAKGNILERFSAQQFPDLHSELNLSSLELGDSALYFCASSQSGGRNTDTQYFGPGTRLTVL.